This passage covers 24 T cell receptor beta chains from one sample sequenced in a study of blood T cell repertoires in COVID-19. TCRdb keeps only in-frame clones here, not all; method: immunoSEQ multiplex PCR. The sample consists of 40,000 to 55,000 clones, about 85% of them appearing once. What was sequenced was peripheral blood. These receptors were taken from an elderly woman with acute or convalescent COVID-19.

This chain links TRBV2 with TRBJ1-4; D is unresolved. The V and J ends lost 7 bases and 0 bases respectively, with 9 bases between them. CDR1 and CDR2 from the germline V gene are SNHLY and FYNNEI. This CDR3 is built from 14 residues. CDR3 sequence reads: CASNMRTTNEKLFF. CDR3 DNA: TGTGCCAGCAATATGAGAACAACTAATGAAAAACTGTTTTTT. Drawing the rest from reference TRBV2 and TRBJ1-4, the complete variable domain is EPEVTQTPSHQVTQMGQEVILRCVPISNHLYFYWYRQILGQKVEFLVSFYNNEISEKSEIFDDQFSVERPDGSNFTLKIRSTKLEDSAMYFCASNMRTTNEKLFFGSGTQLSVL.

There are a few counts of this clone. This chain links TRBV10-3 with TRBJ2-7; 14 nucleotides align to TRBD2. The V and J ends lost 0 bases and 6 bases, in that order; junction bases with no gene match: 4. There are 16 residues in the CDR3. The germline gives CDR1 ENHRY, CDR2 SYGVKD. CDR3 in amino acids: CAISESTSGRAGEQYF. The CDR3 DNA follows: TGTGCCATCAGTGAGTCGACTAGCGGGAGGGCCGGCGAGCAGTACTTC.

V usage is TRBV30 and J usage is TRBJ2-1, with TRBD2 matching over 7 bases. Germline V gives CDR1 GTSNPN, CDR2 SVGIG (reference sequence). The V gene end was trimmed by 8 bases and the J gene end by 4 bases; junction bases not matched to a gene: 11. The CDR3 has 14 amino acids. The CDR3 here is CATPTTSAYNEQFF. The CDR3, as DNA: TGTGCCACCCCTACAACTAGCGCGTACAATGAGCAGTTCTTC.

This sequence joins TRBV21-1 and TRBJ1-6; TRBD1, as called in the table, went unchecked against the DNA. TRBV21-1 constitutes a pseudogene. This CDR3 has 20 amino acids. The CDR3 DNA reads TGTGCCAGCAGCGGACATGAACCGGGACAGGGGGCCTATTATAATTCACCCCTCCACTTT. Its protein product is CASSGHEPGQGAYYNSPLHF.

The chain is built from TRBV5-5 and TRBJ2-2; 13 bases line up with TRBD2. The ends lost 4 bases at V and 8 bases at J; junction bases unmatched: 17. The germline CDR1 and CDR2 sequences are SGHKS and YYEKEE (reference sequence). This CDR3 spans 19 amino acids. The CDR3 loop is CASSPGLAGEGPGPGELFF. The CDR3 coding sequence is TGTGCCAGCAGCCCCGGACTAGCGGGAGAAGGGCCAGGACCAGGGGAGCTGTTTTTT. The full variable domain, in which reference TRBV5-5 and TRBJ2-2 provide the parts outside the CDR3, is DAGVTQSPTHLIKTRGQQVTLRCSPISGHKSVSWYQQVLGQGPQFIFQYYEKEERGRGNFPDRFSARQFPNYSSELNVNALLLGDSALYLCASSPGLAGEGPGPGELFFGEGSRLTVL.

This clone appeared once. This chain joins TRBV15 and TRBJ2-3, with D perhaps matching TRBD2 (6 bases). Trimming shortened V by 0 bases and J by 2 bases, and 12 bases separated the two germline ends. In germline, CDR1 is LNHNV, CDR2 YYDKDF (reference sequence). The CDR3 totals 16 residues. CDR3 loop: CATSREAGRNTDTQYF. CDR3 nucleotide sequence: TGTGCCACCAGCAGAGAGGCAGGGAGGAACACAGATACGCAGTATTTT.

The genes are TRBV2 and TRBJ2-5; TRBD2 might be the D (6 bases). The CDR3 is 15 amino acids. V was clipped by 3 bases and J by 7 bases, with 18 bases between them. Germline values: CDR1 SNHLY, CDR2 FYNNEI. The CDR3 coding sequence is TGTGCCAGCAGTGAGGGACTCGATATCCGTGGGACCCAGTACTTC. Its translation: CASSEGLDIRGTQYF.

The rearrangement joins TRBV19 to TRBJ2-3; perhaps TRBD2 as D (5 bases). The germline V gene has CDR1 LNHDA and CDR2 SQIVND (reference sequence). This CDR3 is 17 amino acids long. V lost 3 bases to trimming and J lost 3 bases, with 19 bases between them. The CDR3 protein is CASSMGFGIAGTDTQYF. DNA of the CDR3: TGTGCCAGTAGTATGGGATTCGGGATCGCGGGTACAGATACGCAGTATTTT.

V gene TRBV19 combines with J gene TRBJ2-3, with D possibly TRBD1 on 6 matching bases. CDR1 is LNHDA, CDR2 SQIVND, per germline (reference sequence). The CDR3 is 15 amino acids. Trimming stripped 8 bases from V and 0 bases from J, with 15 bases between. Written as DNA, the CDR3 is TGTGCCAGTGAGCGCCAGGGGTTCAGCACAGATACGCAGTATTTT. This sequence encodes CASERQGFSTDTQYF.

This clone has only one observation. This sequence joins TRBV3-1 (or the pseudogene TRBV3-2) and TRBJ2-1; D call uncertain. The germline gives CDR1 LGHDT, CDR2 YNNKEL (reference sequence). Trimming shortened V by 1 base and J by 11 bases, and 9 bases separated the two germline ends. The CDR3 is 12 residues long. The CDR3 loop is CASSQVPRQQFF. The CDR3 nucleotides are TGTGCCAGCAGCCAAGTTCCGCGGCAGCAGTTCTTC.

Written as DNA, the CDR3 is TGTGCCTGGAATCCCGGACAGGGAACGGGTCAGCCCCAGCATTTT. Its translation is CAWNPGQGTGQPQHF. The V call is TRBV30, the J call TRBJ1-5; 8 nucleotides align to TRBD1. Trimming at V came to 4 bases and at J to 6 bases, leaving 11 bases not matched to a gene. This CDR3 comprises 15 residues. Looked up from germline, CDR1 is GTSNPN and CDR2 is SVGIG (reference sequence).

The chain combines TRBV19 with TRBJ1-1; a possible D gene is TRBD1 (5 bases). Deletions cut 3 bases from V and 3 bases from J, with 8 bases between. The CDR3 contains 13 residues. The germline CDR1 and CDR2 sequences are LNHDA and SQIVND (reference sequence). CDR3 amino acids: CASSIPGDTEAFF. CDR3 in DNA: TGTGCCAGTAGTATTCCGGGGGACACTGAAGCTTTCTTT.

V is TRBV5-1 and J is TRBJ2-3; weak D call: TRBD2 (6 bases). Germline-derived CDR1 and CDR2 are SGHRS and YFSETQ. This CDR3 is 14 amino acids long. The V gene lost 6 bases and the J gene lost 0 bases, with 11 bases spanning the gap. CDR3 protein: CASKGGVSTDTQYF. CDR3 bases: TGCGCCAGCAAGGGCGGGGTAAGCACAGATACGCAGTATTTT. Variable domain in full (rest from reference TRBV5-1 and TRBJ2-3): KAGVTQTPRYLIKTRGQQVTLSCSPISGHRSVSWYQQTPGQGLQFLFEYFSETQRNKGNFPGRFSGRQFSNSRSEMNVSTLELGDSALYLCASKGGVSTDTQYFGPGTRLTVL.

The J gene is TRBJ2-7, the V gene TRBV28; 11 bases match TRBD2. This CDR3 region has 15 residues. J was trimmed by 0 bases and V by 5 bases; bases with no gene match: 3. From germline, CDR1 is MDHEN and CDR2 SYDVKM. Here the CDR3 reads CASSTLAGGSYEQYF. CDR3 in DNA: TGTGCCAGCAGTACTCTAGCGGGAGGCTCCTACGAGCAGTACTTC. Based on the CDR3 plus reference TRBV28 and TRBJ2-7, the full variable domain is DVKVTQSSRYLVKRTGEKVFLECVQDMDHENMFWYRQDPGLGLRLIYFSYDVKMKEKGDIPEGYSVSREKKERFSLILESASTNQTSMYLCASSTLAGGSYEQYFGPGTRLTVT.

The gene calls are TRBV10-3 and TRBJ1-5; tentative D call: TRBD1 (6 bases). Per germline, CDR1 ENHRY and CDR2 SYGVKD. This CDR3 is 15 amino acids long. Trimming stripped 4 bases from V and 1 base from J, with 11 bases between. This CDR3 is CAISADRSSNQPQHF. The CDR3 nucleotides read TGTGCCATCAGTGCGGACAGATCAAGCAATCAGCCCCAGCATTTT.

The chain employs TRBV6-5 and TRBJ1-1, with no clear D. The CDR3 totals 11 residues. Germline V gives CDR1 MNHEY, CDR2 SVGAGI. V was clipped by 7 bases and J by 5 bases, with 8 bases between them. The CDR3 DNA reads as TGTGCCAGCAAATTCGTAACTGAAGCTTTCTTT. Residues: CASKFVTEAFF.

The V and J genes are TRBV10-1 and TRBJ2-1; 8 bases agree with TRBD2. Germline CDR1 is WNHNN and CDR2 is SYGVQD (reference sequence). The CDR3 is 14 amino acids. V trimming: 5 bases; J trimming: 4 bases; junction bases outside the gene matches: 4. The CDR3 region is CASSSSGGYNEQFF. The CDR3 bases are TGCGCCAGCAGTTCGAGCGGGGGTTACAATGAGCAGTTCTTC.

This clone was observed a handful of times. V and J are TRBV19 and TRBJ1-2, with 12 bases identical to TRBD1. This CDR3 has 15 residues. In germline, CDR1 is LNHDA, CDR2 SQIVND (reference sequence). The junction had 6 bases not matched to a gene; V was cut back by 4 bases and J by 6 bases. The CDR3 region is CASSNRDRGPNGYTF. CDR3 bases: TGTGCCAGTAGTAACCGGGACAGGGGGCCAAATGGCTACACCTTC.

J is TRBJ2-3 and V is TRBV7-7; a weak D match, TRBD1 (5 bases). Germline assignment: CDR1 SSHAT and CDR2 FNYEAQ (reference sequence). The length of the CDR3 is 14 residues. The V end was cut by 2 bases, the J end by 3 bases, with 9 bases between. The CDR3, as DNA: TGTGCCAGCAGCTTACAGGGCCGAACAGATACGCAGTATTTT. Amino acid sequence: CASSLQGRTDTQYF.

This chain connects TRBV18 to TRBJ1-6; 7 nucleotides line up with TRBD1. The CDR3 has 17 amino acids. CDR1 KGHSH and CDR2 LQKENI come from the germline V gene. Germline trimming cut 0 bases from V and 6 bases from J; bases unmatched to any gene: 8. In DNA form, the CDR3 reads TGTGCCAGCTCACCACCCTTCGGACAGGCTTTTAATTCACCCCTCCACTTT. This codes for CASSPPFGQAFNSPLHF.

The J gene is TRBJ1-1, the V gene TRBV11-2; D uncertain. V lost 6 bases, J lost 2 bases, and 10 bases lay in between. The CDR3 length is 13 residues. Looked up from germline, CDR1 is SGHAT and CDR2 is FQNNGV. The CDR3, as DNA: TGTGCCAGCAGTTCTCCCCTAAACACTGAAGCTTTCTTT. Translating gives CASSSPLNTEAFF.

DNA of the CDR3: TGTGCCAGCAGTTTAACCCATTCCCGGATGAGGGATGGCTACACCTTC. It yields the protein CASSLTHSRMRDGYTF. The rearrangement links TRBV28 to TRBJ1-2; D gene ambiguous. CDR1 is MDHEN, CDR2 SYDVKM, per germline. V was trimmed by 2 bases and J by 6 bases, leaving 19 bases between them. The CDR3 covers 16 residues.

The chain joins TRBV3-1 (or the pseudogene TRBV3-2) to TRBJ1-2, with 9 nucleotides matching TRBD1. Germline V gives CDR1 LGHDT, CDR2 YNNKEL (reference sequence). The CDR3 is 16 amino acids. Unmatched junction bases numbered 10, after V lost 4 bases and J lost 4 bases. This chain's CDR3 is CASSPGTGPVGYGYTF. In DNA form, the CDR3 reads TGTGCCAGCAGCCCCGGGACAGGGCCAGTCGGCTATGGCTACACCTTC.

In this sample, this clone turned up a few times. The chain combines TRBV3-1 (or the pseudogene TRBV3-2) with TRBJ2-7, with 9 bases matching TRBD2. This CDR3 comprises 20 residues. Germline V CDR1 and CDR2: LGHDT, YNNKEL (reference sequence). The junction had 15 bases not matched to a gene; V was cut back by 0 bases and J by 0 bases. The CDR3 loop reads CASSQDMPGLAGIGSYEQYF. The CDR3 nucleotides read TGTGCCAGCAGCCAAGATATGCCGGGGCTAGCGGGAATCGGCTCCTACGAGCAGTACTTC.